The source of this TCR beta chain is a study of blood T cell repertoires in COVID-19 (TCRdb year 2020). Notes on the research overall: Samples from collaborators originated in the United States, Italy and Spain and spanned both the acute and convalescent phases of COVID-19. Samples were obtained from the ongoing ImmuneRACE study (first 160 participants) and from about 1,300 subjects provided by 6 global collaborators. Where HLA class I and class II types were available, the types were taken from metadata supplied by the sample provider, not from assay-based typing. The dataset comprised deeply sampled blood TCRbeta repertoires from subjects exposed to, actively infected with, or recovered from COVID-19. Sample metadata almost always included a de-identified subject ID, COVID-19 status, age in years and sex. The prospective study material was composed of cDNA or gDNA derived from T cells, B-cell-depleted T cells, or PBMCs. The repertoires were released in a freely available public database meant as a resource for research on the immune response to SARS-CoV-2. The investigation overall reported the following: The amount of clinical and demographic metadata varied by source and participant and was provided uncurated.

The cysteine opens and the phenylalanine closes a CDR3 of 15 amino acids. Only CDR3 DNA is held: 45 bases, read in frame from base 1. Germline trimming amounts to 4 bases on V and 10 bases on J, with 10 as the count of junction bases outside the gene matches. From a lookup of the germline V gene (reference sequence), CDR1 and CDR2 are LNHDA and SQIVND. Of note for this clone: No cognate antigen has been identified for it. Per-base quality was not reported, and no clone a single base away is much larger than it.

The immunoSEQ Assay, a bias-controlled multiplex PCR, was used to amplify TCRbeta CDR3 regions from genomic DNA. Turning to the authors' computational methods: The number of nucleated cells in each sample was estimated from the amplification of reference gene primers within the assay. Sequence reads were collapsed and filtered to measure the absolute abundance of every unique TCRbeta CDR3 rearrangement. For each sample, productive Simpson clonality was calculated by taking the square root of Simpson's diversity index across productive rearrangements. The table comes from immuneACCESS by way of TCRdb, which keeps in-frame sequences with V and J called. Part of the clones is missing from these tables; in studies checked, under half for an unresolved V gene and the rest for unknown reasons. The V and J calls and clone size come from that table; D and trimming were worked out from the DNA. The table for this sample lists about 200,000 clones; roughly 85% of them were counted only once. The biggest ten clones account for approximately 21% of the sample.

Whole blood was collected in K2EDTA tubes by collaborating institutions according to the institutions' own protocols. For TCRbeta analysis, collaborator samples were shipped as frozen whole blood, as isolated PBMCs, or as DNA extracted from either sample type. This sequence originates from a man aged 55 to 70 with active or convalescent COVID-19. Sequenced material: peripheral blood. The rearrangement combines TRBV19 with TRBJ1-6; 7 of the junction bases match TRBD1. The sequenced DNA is TGTGCCAGTAGTACTTCAGGGGGTAGGGGGTCACCCCTCCACTTT. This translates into CASSTSGGRGSPLHF. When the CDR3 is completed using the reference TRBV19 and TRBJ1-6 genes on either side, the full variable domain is DGGITQSPKYLFRKEGQNVTLSCEQNLNHDAMYWYRQDPGQGLRLIYYSQIVNDFQKGDIAEGYSVSREKKESFPLTVTSAQKNPTAFYLCASSTSGGRGSPLHFGNGTRLTVT.